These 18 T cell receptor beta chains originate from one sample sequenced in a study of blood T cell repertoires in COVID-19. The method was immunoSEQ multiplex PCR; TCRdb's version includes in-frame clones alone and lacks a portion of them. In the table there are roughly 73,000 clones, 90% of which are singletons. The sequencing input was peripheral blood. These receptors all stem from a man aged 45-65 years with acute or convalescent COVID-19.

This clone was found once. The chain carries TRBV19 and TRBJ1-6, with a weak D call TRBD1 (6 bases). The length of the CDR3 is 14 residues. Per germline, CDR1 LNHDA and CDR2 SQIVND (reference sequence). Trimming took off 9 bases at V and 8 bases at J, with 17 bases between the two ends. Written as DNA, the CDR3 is TGTGCCAGCCAACAGGGAAGGGTAGATTCACCCCTCCACTTT. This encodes CASQQGRVDSPLHF.

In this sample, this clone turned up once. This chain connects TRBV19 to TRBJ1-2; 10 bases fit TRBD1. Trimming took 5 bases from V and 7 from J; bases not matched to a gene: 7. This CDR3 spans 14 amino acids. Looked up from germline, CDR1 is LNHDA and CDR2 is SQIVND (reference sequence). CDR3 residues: CASSLGTGAFGYTF. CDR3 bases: TGTGCCAGTAGTTTAGGGACAGGGGCGTTTGGCTACACCTTC.

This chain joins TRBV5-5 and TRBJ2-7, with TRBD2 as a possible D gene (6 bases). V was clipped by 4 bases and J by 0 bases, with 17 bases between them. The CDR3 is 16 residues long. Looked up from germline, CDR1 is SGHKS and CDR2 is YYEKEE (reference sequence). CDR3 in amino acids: CASSQSTLAGSYEQYF. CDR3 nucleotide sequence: TGTGCCAGCAGCCAATCTACACTAGCTGGCTCCTACGAGCAGTACTTC. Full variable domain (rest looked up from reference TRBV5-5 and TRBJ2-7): DAGVTQSPTHLIKTRGQQVTLRCSPISGHKSVSWYQQVLGQGPQFIFQYYEKEERGRGNFPDRFSARQFPNYSSELNVNALLLGDSALYLCASSQSTLAGSYEQYFGPGTRLTVT.

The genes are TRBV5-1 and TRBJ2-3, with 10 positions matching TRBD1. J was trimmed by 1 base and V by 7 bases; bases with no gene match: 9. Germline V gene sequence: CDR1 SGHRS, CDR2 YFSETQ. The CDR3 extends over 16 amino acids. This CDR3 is CASYLTGQGRTDTQYF. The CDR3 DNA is TGCGCCAGCTATCTTACGGGACAGGGGCGCACAGATACGCAGTATTTT.

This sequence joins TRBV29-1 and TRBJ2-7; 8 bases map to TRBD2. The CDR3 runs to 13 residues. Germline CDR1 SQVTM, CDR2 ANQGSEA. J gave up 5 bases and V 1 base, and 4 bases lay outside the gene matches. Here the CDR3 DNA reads TGCAGCGTTGAAGGGTCGGGGGGGGACGAGCAGTACTTC. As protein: CSVEGSGGDEQYF.

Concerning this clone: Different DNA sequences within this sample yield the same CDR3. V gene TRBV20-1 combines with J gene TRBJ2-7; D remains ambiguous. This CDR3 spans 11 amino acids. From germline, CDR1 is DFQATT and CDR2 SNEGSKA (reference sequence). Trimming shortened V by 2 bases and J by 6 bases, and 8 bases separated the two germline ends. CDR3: CSARSGFEQYV. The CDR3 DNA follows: TGCAGTGCTAGATCGGGTTTCGAGCAGTACGTC.

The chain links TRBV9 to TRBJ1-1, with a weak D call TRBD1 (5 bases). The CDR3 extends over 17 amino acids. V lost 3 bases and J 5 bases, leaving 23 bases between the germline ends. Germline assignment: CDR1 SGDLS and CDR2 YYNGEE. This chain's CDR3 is CASSGRWGLGGETEAFF. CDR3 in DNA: TGTGCCAGCAGCGGTAGGTGGGGATTGGGAGGGGAAACTGAAGCTTTCTTT.

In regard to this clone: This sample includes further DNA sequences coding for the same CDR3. CDR3 protein: CSARSGHEQYF. CDR3 nucleotide sequence: TGCAGTGCTCGGAGCGGGCACGAGCAGTACTTC. The chain carries TRBV20-1 and TRBJ2-7, with D tentatively TRBD2 (6 bases). Germline CDR1 is DFQATT and CDR2 is SNEGSKA (reference sequence). The CDR3 has 11 residues. The V end was cut by 5 bases, the J end by 5 bases, with 10 bases between.

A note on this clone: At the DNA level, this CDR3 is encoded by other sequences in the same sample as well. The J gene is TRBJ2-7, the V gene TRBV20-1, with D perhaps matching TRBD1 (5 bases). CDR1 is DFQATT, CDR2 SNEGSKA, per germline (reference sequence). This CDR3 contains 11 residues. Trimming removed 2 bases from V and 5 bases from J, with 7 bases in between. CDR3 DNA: TGCAGTGCTAGATCAGGGCACGAGCAGTACTTC. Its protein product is CSARSGHEQYF.

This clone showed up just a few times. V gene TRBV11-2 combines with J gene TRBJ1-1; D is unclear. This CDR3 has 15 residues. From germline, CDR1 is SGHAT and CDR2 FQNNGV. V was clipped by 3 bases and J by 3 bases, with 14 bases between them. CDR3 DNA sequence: TGTGCCAGCAGCTTCAATACTAACTCGGACACTGAAGCTTTCTTT. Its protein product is CASSFNTNSDTEAFF.

CDR3 loop: CASSPPRPEETQYF. CDR3 coding DNA: TGTGCCAGCTCACCACCGCGGCCCGAAGAGACCCAGTACTTC. The rearrangement uses TRBV18 and TRBJ2-5; D uncertain. The length of the CDR3 is 14 residues. CDR1 and CDR2 (germline): KGHSH, LQKENI. Trimming removed 0 bases from V and 3 bases from J, with 8 bases in between.

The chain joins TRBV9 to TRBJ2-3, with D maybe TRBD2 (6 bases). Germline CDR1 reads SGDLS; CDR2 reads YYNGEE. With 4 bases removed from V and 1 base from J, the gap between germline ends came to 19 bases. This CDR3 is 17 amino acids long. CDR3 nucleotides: TGTGCCAGCAGCTCCTACGGGCGGGGTCGGGGCACAGATACGCAGTATTTT. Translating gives CASSSYGRGRGTDTQYF. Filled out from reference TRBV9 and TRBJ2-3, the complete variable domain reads DSGVTQTPKHLITATGQRVTLRCSPRSGDLSVYWYQQSLDQGLQFLIQYYNGEERAKGNILERFSAQQFPDLHSELNLSSLELGDSALYFCASSSYGRGRGTDTQYFGPGTRLTVL.

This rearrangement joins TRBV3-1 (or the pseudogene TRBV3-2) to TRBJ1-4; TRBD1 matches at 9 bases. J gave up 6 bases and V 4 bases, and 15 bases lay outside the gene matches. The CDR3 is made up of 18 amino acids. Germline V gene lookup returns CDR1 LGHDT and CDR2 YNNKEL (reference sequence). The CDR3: CASSPRDRVWGRDEKLFF. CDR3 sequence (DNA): TGTGCCAGCAGCCCCCGGGACAGGGTCTGGGGTCGGGATGAAAAACTGTTTTTT.

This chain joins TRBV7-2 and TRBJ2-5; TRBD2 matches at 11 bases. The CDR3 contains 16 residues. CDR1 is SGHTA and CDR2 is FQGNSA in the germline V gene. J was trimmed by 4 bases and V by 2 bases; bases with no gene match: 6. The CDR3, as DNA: TGTGCCAGCAGCTTATGGGGTAGCGGGGGGGCAGAGACCCAGTACTTC. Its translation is CASSLWGSGGAETQYF.

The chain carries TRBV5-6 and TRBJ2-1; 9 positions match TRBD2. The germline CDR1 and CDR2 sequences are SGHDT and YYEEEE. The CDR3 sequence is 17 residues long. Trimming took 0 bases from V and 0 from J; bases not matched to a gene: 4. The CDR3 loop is CASSLVLAGFSYNEQFF. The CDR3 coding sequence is TGTGCCAGCAGCTTGGTTCTAGCGGGGTTCTCCTACAATGAGCAGTTCTTC.

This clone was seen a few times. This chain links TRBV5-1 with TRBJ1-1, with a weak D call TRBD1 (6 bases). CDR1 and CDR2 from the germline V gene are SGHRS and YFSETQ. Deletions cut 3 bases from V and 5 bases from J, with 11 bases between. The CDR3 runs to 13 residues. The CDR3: CASSYRDGTEAFF. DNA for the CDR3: TGCGCCAGCAGCTACAGGGACGGGACTGAAGCTTTCTTT.

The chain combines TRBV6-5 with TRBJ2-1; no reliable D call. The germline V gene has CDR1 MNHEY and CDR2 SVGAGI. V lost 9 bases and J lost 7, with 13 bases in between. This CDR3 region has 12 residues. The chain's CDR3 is CASTGRWNEQFF. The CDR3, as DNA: TGTGCCAGTACCGGTAGATGGAATGAGCAGTTCTTC.

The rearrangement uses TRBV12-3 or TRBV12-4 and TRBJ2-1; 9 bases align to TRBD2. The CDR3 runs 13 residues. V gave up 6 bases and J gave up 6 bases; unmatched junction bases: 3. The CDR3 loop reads CASRVAGVNEQFF. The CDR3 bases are TGTGCCAGCAGAGTAGCGGGAGTCAATGAGCAGTTCTTC.